This T cell receptor beta chain originates from a study of T cells after somatic rescue of genetic block. Clones were read by immunoSEQ multiplex PCR, and TCRdb kept only the in-frame ones, dropping some. The sample has roughly 120,000 clones, around nine tenths seen once. The CDR3 spans 13 residues. The V end lost 6 bases, the J end lost 0 bases, and 9 bases lay between the germline ends. Germline lookup yields CDR1 SGHDT and CDR2 YYEEEE. The clonotype comes from a woman younger than 30. Sequencing input: peripheral blood mononuclear cells (PBMCs). This chain connects TRBV5-6 to TRBJ1-1; D gene uncertain. Written as DNA, the CDR3 is TGTGCCAGCAACAACGGTCTGAACACTGAAGCTTTCTTT. This encodes CASNNGLNTEAFF.